These 13 T cell receptor beta chains originate from one sample sequenced in a study of memory CD4+ T cells and cytomegalovirus serostatus. The assay was immunoSEQ multiplex PCR, and TCRdb's table has in-frame clones only and misses some. The data hold some 54,000 clones, with more than 70% observed a single time. Single viable CD3+CD4+CD8-CD45RO+ cells were sorted as the memory CD4+ T cells. The sequenced sample consisted of memory CD4+ T cells from blood. These receptors all come from an adult in good health and CMV-seropositive.

This clone ranks as medium-sized. V is TRBV2 and J is TRBJ2-7, with TRBD2 as a possible D gene (6 bases). Germline V lookup: CDR1 SNHLY, CDR2 FYNNEI. This CDR3 is 12 amino acids long. The V end was cut by 8 bases, the J end by 3 bases, with 11 bases between. The CDR3: CASHPAGYEQYF. The DNA for the CDR3 is TGTGCCAGCCATCCAGCGGGCTACGAGCAGTACTTC.

The chain recombines TRBV30 with TRBJ1-6; 9 bases agree with TRBD1. The germline V gene has CDR1 GTSNPN and CDR2 SVGIG (reference sequence). After removal of 0 bases from V and 10 bases from J, the junction contained 7 bases not matched to a gene. This CDR3 region has 15 residues. The CDR3 protein is CAWSVNRGHRSPLHF. The CDR3 bases are TGTGCCTGGAGTGTAAACAGGGGGCATAGATCACCCCTCCACTTT.

The chain has TRBV18 and TRBJ2-1, with D unresolved. The CDR3 length is 12 residues. The V and J ends lost 4 bases and 9 bases respectively, with 10 bases between them. Germline V gives CDR1 KGHSH, CDR2 LQKENI. The DNA of the CDR3 is TGTGCCAGCTCACGAACAAGAGGTGAGCAGTTCTTC. It is translated as CASSRTRGEQFF.

The table lists this clone with a few counts. The rearrangement links TRBV2 to TRBJ1-2, with 11 positions matching TRBD1. The trim removed 10 bases at V and 6 bases at J, leaving 7 bases unmatched. CDR1 is SNHLY, CDR2 FYNNEI, per germline. This CDR3 comprises 13 residues. The CDR3 DNA follows: TGTGCCACAACGGACAGGGGGCGGAATGGCTACACCTTC. It translates to CATTDRGRNGYTF.

The CDR3 protein is CASSPHPHRGSPLHF. In DNA, the CDR3 is TGTGCCAGCAGCCCCCATCCGCACAGGGGTTCACCCCTCCACTTT. The chain couples TRBV28 to TRBJ1-6; TRBD1 matches 7 bases. V lost 6 bases and J lost 9; bases outside the gene matches: 11. This CDR3 region has 15 residues. From germline, CDR1 is MDHEN and CDR2 SYDVKM.

Details on this clone: This specimen includes other DNA sequences encoding the same CDR3. V gene TRBV6-5 combines with J gene TRBJ1-2; D is unclear. The length of the CDR3 is 15 residues. Germline CDR1 is MNHEY and CDR2 is SVGAGI. Trimming pared 0 bases from V and 2 bases from J, leaving 10 bases between. CDR3 nucleotides: TGTGCCAGCAGTTACTCTTATGGGGAAAACTATGGCTACACCTTC. It yields the protein CASSYSYGENYGYTF.

This clone appeared a few times. The gene calls are TRBV9 and TRBJ1-4; a weak D match, TRBD1 (6 bases). CDR3 length equals 12 residues. CDR1 is SGDLS, CDR2 YYNGEE, per germline. Trimming removed 1 base from V and 8 bases from J, with 6 bases in between. In DNA, the CDR3 is TGTGCCAGCAGCGTACAGGGGGAAAAACTGTTTTTT. Its translation: CASSVQGEKLFF.

As to this clone: Other DNA sequences in this specimen translate into the identical CDR3. The chain recombines TRBV6-1 with TRBJ1-5, with D maybe TRBD1 (6 bases). Trimming removed 6 bases from V and 4 bases from J, with 13 bases in between. Germline assignment: CDR1 MNHNS and CDR2 SASEGT. The CDR3 extends over 14 amino acids. The CDR3 coding sequence is TGTGCCAGCAGGACCGGGACACTAAATCAGCCCCAGCATTTT. This sequence encodes CASRTGTLNQPQHF.

This chain's CDR3 is CASSLRRQGWVPNEQFF. The CDR3 DNA sequence: TGTGCCAGCAGCTTGAGGAGACAGGGATGGGTCCCTAATGAGCAGTTCTTC. The chain couples TRBV7-2 to TRBJ2-1; 7 nucleotides align to TRBD1. Unmatched junction bases numbered 15, after V lost 3 bases and J lost 7 bases. CDR1 and CDR2 from the germline V gene are SGHTA and FQGNSA. CDR3 length: 17 residues.

The table lists this clone with a few counts. The chain employs TRBV9 and TRBJ1-1; 10 positions agree with TRBD1. Germline CDR1 reads SGDLS; CDR2 reads YYNGEE. Unmatched junction bases numbered 16, after V lost 4 bases and J lost 7 bases. There are 17 residues in the CDR3. The CDR3 nucleotides read TGTGCCAGCAGCTCCCAAACAAGCCGGGACAGGGGATATGAAGCTTTCTTT. It codes for CASSSQTSRDRGYEAFF.

There are a few counts of this clone. The gene calls are TRBV29-1 and TRBJ2-1; no definite D call. Trimming stripped 5 bases from V and 8 bases from J, with 10 bases between. This CDR3 has 11 amino acids. Germline V CDR1 and CDR2: SQVTM, ANQGSEA. CDR3 sequence (DNA): TGCAGCGTTCTCTCGGGTTATGAGCAGTTCTTC. Translating it yields CSVLSGYEQFF.

This clone was picked up one time. The gene calls are TRBV30 and TRBJ2-5, with 7 positions matching TRBD2. Germline CDR1 reads GTSNPN; CDR2 reads SVGIG (reference sequence). The CDR3 has 12 amino acids. The junction had 6 bases not matched to a gene; V was cut back by 4 bases and J by 7 bases. This CDR3 is CAWTSGPGTQYF. The CDR3 bases are TGTGCCTGGACTAGCGGTCCGGGGACCCAGTACTTC.

This clone was seen a few times. The rearrangement uses TRBV19 and TRBJ1-5, with D hard to call. The CDR3 loop spans 15 amino acids. Germline V gene lookup returns CDR1 LNHDA and CDR2 SQIVND (reference sequence). V was trimmed by 5 bases and J by 4 bases, leaving 15 bases between them. CDR3 DNA sequence: TGTGCCAGTAGTCCGGATTCAGGTAGAAATCAGCCCCAGCATTTT. It specifies CASSPDSGRNQPQHF.